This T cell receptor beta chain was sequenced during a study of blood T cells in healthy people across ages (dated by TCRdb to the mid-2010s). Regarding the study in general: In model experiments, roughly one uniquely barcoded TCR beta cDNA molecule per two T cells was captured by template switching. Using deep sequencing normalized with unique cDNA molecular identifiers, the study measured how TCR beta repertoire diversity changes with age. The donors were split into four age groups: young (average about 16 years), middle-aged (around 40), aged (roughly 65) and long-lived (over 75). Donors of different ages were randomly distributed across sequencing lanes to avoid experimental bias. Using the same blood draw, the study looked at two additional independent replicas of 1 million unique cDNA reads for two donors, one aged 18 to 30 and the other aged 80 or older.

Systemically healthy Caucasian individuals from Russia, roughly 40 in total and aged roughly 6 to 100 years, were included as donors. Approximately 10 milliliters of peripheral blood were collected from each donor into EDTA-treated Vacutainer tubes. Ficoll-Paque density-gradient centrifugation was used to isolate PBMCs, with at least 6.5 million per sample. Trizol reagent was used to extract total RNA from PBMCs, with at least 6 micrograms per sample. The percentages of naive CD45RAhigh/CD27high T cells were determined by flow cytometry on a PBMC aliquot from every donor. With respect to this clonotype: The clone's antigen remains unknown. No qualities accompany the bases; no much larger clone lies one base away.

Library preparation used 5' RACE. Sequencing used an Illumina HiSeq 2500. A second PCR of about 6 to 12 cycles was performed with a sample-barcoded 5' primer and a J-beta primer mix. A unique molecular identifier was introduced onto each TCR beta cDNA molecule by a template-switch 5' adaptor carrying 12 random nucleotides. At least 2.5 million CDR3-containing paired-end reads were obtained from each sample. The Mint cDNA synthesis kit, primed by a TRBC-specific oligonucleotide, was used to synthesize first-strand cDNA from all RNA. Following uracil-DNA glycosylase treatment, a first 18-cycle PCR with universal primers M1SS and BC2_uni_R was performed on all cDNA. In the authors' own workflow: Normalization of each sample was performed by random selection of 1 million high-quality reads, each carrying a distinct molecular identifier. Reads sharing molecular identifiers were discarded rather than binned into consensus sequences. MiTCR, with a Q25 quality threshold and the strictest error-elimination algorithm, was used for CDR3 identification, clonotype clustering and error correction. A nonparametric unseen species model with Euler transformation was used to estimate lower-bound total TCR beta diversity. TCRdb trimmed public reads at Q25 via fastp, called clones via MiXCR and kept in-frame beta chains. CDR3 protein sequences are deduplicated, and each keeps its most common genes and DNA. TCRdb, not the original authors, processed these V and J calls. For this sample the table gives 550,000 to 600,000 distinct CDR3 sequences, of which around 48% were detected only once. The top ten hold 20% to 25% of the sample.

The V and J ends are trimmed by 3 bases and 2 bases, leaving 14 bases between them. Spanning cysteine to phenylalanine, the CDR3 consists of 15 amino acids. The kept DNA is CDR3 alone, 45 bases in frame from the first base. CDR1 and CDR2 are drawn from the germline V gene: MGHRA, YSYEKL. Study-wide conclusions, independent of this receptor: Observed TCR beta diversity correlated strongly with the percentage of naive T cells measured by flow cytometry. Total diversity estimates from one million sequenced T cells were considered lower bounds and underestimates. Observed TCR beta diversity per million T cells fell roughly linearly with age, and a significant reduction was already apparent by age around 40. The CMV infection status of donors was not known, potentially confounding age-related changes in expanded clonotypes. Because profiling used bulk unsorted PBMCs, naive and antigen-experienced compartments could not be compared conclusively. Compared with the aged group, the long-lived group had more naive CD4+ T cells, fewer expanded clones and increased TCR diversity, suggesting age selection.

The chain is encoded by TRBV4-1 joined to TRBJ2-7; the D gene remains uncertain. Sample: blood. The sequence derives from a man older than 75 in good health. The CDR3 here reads CASSQTRTAAYEQYF. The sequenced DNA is TGCGCCAGCAGCCAGACCCGGACGGCAGCCTACGAGCAGTACTTC.